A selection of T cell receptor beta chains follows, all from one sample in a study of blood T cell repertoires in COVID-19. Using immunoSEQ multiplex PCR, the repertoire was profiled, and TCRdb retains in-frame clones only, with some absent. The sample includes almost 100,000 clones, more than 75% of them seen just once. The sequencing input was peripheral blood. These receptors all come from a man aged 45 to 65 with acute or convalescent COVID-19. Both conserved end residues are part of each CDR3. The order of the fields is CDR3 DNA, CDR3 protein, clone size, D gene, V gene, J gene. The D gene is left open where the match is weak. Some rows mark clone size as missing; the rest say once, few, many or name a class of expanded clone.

DNA: TGCAGCGGCTGGACAGGGGGGACTGAAGCTTTCTTT; CDR3: CSGWTGGTEAFF; size: .; D: TRBD1; V: TRBV29-1; J: TRBJ1-1
DNA: TGTGCCAGCAGCCGACAGACAGGGACTAATGAAAAACTGTTTTTT; CDR3: CASSRQTGTNEKLFF; size: .; D: TRBD1; V: TRBV6-5; J: TRBJ1-4
DNA: TGTGCCAGCTCACTTGGACTAGCGGGAGTGAGTGAGCAGTTCTTC; CDR3: CASSLGLAGVSEQFF; size: .; D: TRBD2; V: TRBV18; J: TRBJ2-1
DNA: TGTGCCAGCAGCCGTCAGTCTGGGACTACCACCTACGAGCAGTACTTC; CDR3: CASSRQSGTTTYEQYF; size: .; D: TRBD2; V: TRBV5-4; J: TRBJ2-7
DNA: TGTGCCAGCAGTGAGCAGGGTGACGGGAACACTGAAGCTTTCTTT; CDR3: CASSEQGDGNTEAFF; size: .; D: .; V: TRBV2; J: TRBJ1-1
DNA: TGTGCCAGTTCTAGCGGGAGATGGTACGAGCAGTACTTC; CDR3: CASSSGRWYEQYF; size: .; D: TRBD2; V: TRBV28; J: TRBJ2-7
DNA: TGTGCCAGCTCACCACGGGTCGCTCAGACTAGGGTGAATGAGCAGTTCTTC; CDR3: CASSPRVAQTRVNEQFF; size: few; D: .; V: TRBV18; J: TRBJ2-1
DNA: TGTGCCACCAGTATCCTAGGTGGGGTCGGGGTAACTTTCTTT; CDR3: CATSILGGVGVTFF; size: .; D: .; V: TRBV15; J: TRBJ1-1
DNA: TGTGCCAGTAGTCCACATGTTAACACTGAAGCTTTCTTT; CDR3: CASSPHVNTEAFF; size: .; D: .; V: TRBV19; J: TRBJ1-1
DNA: TGTGCCAGCAGCCAAGAGGGACTTGCCTCCTACGAGCAGTACTTC; CDR3: CASSQEGLASYEQYF; size: .; D: .; V: TRBV4-2; J: TRBJ2-7
DNA: TGTGCCAGCAGCATATTCCTACAGGGTCAAGAGACCCAGTACTTC; CDR3: CASSIFLQGQETQYF; size: few; D: .; V: TRBV5-4; J: TRBJ2-5
DNA: TGTGCCAGTAGGACTAGCGGGAGTGCAGATACGCAGTATTTT; CDR3: CASRTSGSADTQYF; size: .; D: TRBD2; V: TRBV2; J: TRBJ2-3
DNA: TGTGCCAGCAGCAATCGCCCAGGGTTGGGAATGAATGAGCAGTTCTTC; CDR3: CASSNRPGLGMNEQFF; size: .; D: .; V: TRBV7-9; J: TRBJ2-1
DNA: TGCGCCAGCAGCCAAGATTGGGACAGGGTTAGACCTGGGGCCAACGTCCTGACTTTC; CDR3: CASSQDWDRVRPGANVLTF; size: .; D: TRBD1; V: TRBV4-1; J: TRBJ2-6
DNA: TGTGCCACCAGTGACCCAGGACAGGGAAATCAGCCCCAGCATTTT; CDR3: CATSDPGQGNQPQHF; size: few; D: TRBD1; V: TRBV24-1; J: TRBJ1-5
DNA: TGTGCCACCAGCAGGGAGGAAGAGACCCAGTACTTC; CDR3: CATSREEETQYF; size: once; D: .; V: TRBV15; J: TRBJ2-5
DNA: TGTGCCAGCAGCGTAGGGGGGACTAGCGGGAGCTCCTACAATGAGCAGTTCTTC; CDR3: CASSVGGTSGSSYNEQFF; size: few; D: TRBD2; V: TRBV9; J: TRBJ2-1
DNA: TGTGCCAGCAGCGGTGGACAGGGCTACGAGCAGTACTTC; CDR3: CASSGGQGYEQYF; size: .; D: TRBD1; V: TRBV5-6; J: TRBJ2-7
DNA: TGTGCCAGCTCACCACAGGTCTCCAGGACTTTCTACGAGCAGTACTTC; CDR3: CASSPQVSRTFYEQYF; size: few; D: .; V: TRBV18; J: TRBJ2-7
DNA: TGTGCCACCAGTGAGGCCGACAGAGCCTACGAGCAGTACTTC; CDR3: CATSEADRAYEQYF; size: .; D: .; V: TRBV24-1; J: TRBJ2-7
DNA: TGTGCCAGTAGTATCCTCCGAACTAGCACCGGGGAGCTGTTTTTT; CDR3: CASSILRTSTGELFF; size: .; D: .; V: TRBV19; J: TRBJ2-2
DNA: TGTGCCAGCAGTGAAACGGGAGCCGGAGGAGATACGCAGTATTTT; CDR3: CASSETGAGGDTQYF; size: .; D: .; V: TRBV2; J: TRBJ2-3
DNA: TGTGCCTGGTCGGGCGGAAAGGGGGCGTATGGTTACACCTTC; CDR3: CAWSGGKGAYGYTF; size: .; D: TRBD1; V: TRBV30; J: TRBJ1-2
DNA: TGCGCCAGCAGCTTCCTCCCGGGACAGTCCTCTGGGGCCAACGTCCTGACTTTC; CDR3: CASSFLPGQSSGANVLTF; size: .; D: TRBD1; V: TRBV5-1; J: TRBJ2-6